The rows below give T cell receptor beta chains drawn from one sample of a study of blood T cell repertoires in COVID-19. Clones were sequenced by immunoSEQ multiplex PCR, and TCRdb holds only the in-frame ones, with some missing. Counted here are about 36,000 clones, over 75% occurring once; the ten biggest clones make up 33%. The material sequenced was peripheral blood. Receptors were obtained from a man aged 60-69 years with acute or convalescent COVID-19. CDR3s include the opening cysteine and the closing phenylalanine or tryptophan. The order of the fields is J gene, D gene, V gene, clone size, CDR3 DNA, CDR3 protein. A D gene is named only where the DNA matches it firmly. The size entry is marked missing in some rows and otherwise reads once, few, many or a size class.

j_gene: TRBJ1-3; d_gene: NA; v_gene: TRBV5-1; abundance: NA; CDR3nt: TGCGCCAGCAGCTTGTCGGGAGACGCTGGAAACACCATATATTTT; CDR3aa: CASSLSGDAGNTIYF
j_gene: TRBJ1-6; d_gene: TRBD1; v_gene: TRBV6-5; abundance: NA; CDR3nt: TGTGCCAGCAGTTCATCGTTGGACAGGAAGAGGCTACCCCTCCACTTT; CDR3aa: CASSSSLDRKRLPLHF
j_gene: TRBJ1-2; d_gene: TRBD1; v_gene: TRBV12-3/TRBV12-4; abundance: NA; CDR3nt: TGTGCCAGCAGCCAAGGGGGCGCCGGGGGCTACACCTTC; CDR3aa: CASSQGGAGGYTF
j_gene: TRBJ2-7; d_gene: NA; v_gene: TRBV5-8; abundance: NA; CDR3nt: TGTGCCAGCAGCATCTCGGGGGACTCCTACGAGCAGTACTTC; CDR3aa: CASSISGDSYEQYF
j_gene: TRBJ2-1; d_gene: NA; v_gene: TRBV29-1; abundance: NA; CDR3nt: TGCAGCGTTGAAGGCTTAGCGGAGCTGCGGCTCTTC; CDR3aa: CSVEGLAELRLF
j_gene: TRBJ1-1; d_gene: TRBD1; v_gene: TRBV3-1/TRBV3-2; abundance: once; CDR3nt: TGTGCCAGCAGCCACGGACAGGGTACGAGAACTGAAGCTTTCTTT; CDR3aa: CASSHGQGTRTEAFF
j_gene: TRBJ2-1; d_gene: NA; v_gene: TRBV5-1; abundance: NA; CDR3nt: TGCGCCAGCAGCTTTGAGGAGGGGGCAATCTACAATGAGCAGTTCTTC; CDR3aa: CASSFEEGAIYNEQFF
j_gene: TRBJ1-1; d_gene: NA; v_gene: TRBV6-5; abundance: NA; CDR3nt: TGTGCCAGCATGGACAAACGGTTAGCTTTCTTT; CDR3aa: CASMDKRLAFF
j_gene: TRBJ2-7; d_gene: NA; v_gene: TRBV5-1; abundance: NA; CDR3nt: TGCGCCAGCAGCTTGAATCTAGTCGTCTACGAGCAGTACTTC; CDR3aa: CASSLNLVVYEQYF
j_gene: TRBJ2-1; d_gene: NA; v_gene: TRBV19; abundance: NA; CDR3nt: TGTGCCAGTAGTATAGGGGGCGGCGGCCCAGAGCAGTTCTTC; CDR3aa: CASSIGGGGPEQFF
j_gene: TRBJ1-1; d_gene: NA; v_gene: TRBV7-8; abundance: few; CDR3nt: TGTGCCAGCAGCCAAAAGCAGAGGGCTGAAGCTTTCTTT; CDR3aa: CASSQKQRAEAFF
j_gene: TRBJ2-3; d_gene: NA; v_gene: TRBV4-2; abundance: NA; CDR3nt: TGTGCCAGCAGCCAAGACGGGGTGCGAATCTCAGATACGCAGTATTTT; CDR3aa: CASSQDGVRISDTQYF
j_gene: TRBJ2-2; d_gene: NA; v_gene: TRBV21-1; abundance: NA; CDR3nt: TGTGCCAGCAGCATGAGTAGCGGGAGCGACACCGGGGAGCTGTTTTTT; CDR3aa: CASSMSSGSDTGELFF
j_gene: TRBJ2-7; d_gene: TRBD2; v_gene: TRBV6-5; abundance: once; CDR3nt: TGTGCCAGCAGTTCCTCCCGGACTAGCGGGATCTACGAGCAGTACTTC; CDR3aa: CASSSSRTSGIYEQYF
j_gene: TRBJ2-7; d_gene: TRBD1; v_gene: TRBV6-2/TRBV6-3; abundance: NA; CDR3nt: TGTGCCAGCAGTGACGGACAGGGGTACGAGCAGTACTTC; CDR3aa: CASSDGQGYEQYF
j_gene: TRBJ1-1; d_gene: NA; v_gene: TRBV24-1; abundance: NA; CDR3nt: TGTGCCACGACCGACGCAGATCGGGCTGAAGCTTTCTTT; CDR3aa: CATTDADRAEAFF
j_gene: TRBJ2-7; d_gene: TRBD1; v_gene: TRBV11-3; abundance: NA; CDR3nt: TGTGCCAGCAAAAGGACAGGGAAAACCTACGAGCAGTACTTC; CDR3aa: CASKRTGKTYEQYF
j_gene: TRBJ1-1; d_gene: NA; v_gene: TRBV30; abundance: NA; CDR3nt: TGTGGGGGGGAAAGGACTGAAGCTTTCTTT; CDR3aa: CGGERTEAFF
j_gene: TRBJ2-7; d_gene: TRBD1; v_gene: TRBV13; abundance: NA; CDR3nt: TGTGCCAGCAGCGCAGACAGGGACTACGAGCAGTACTTC; CDR3aa: CASSADRDYEQYF
j_gene: TRBJ2-7; d_gene: NA; v_gene: TRBV11-3; abundance: few; CDR3nt: TGTGCCAGCAGCCGCGGGGAGCAGTACTTC; CDR3aa: CASSRGEQYF
j_gene: TRBJ2-4; d_gene: TRBD1; v_gene: TRBV28; abundance: NA; CDR3nt: TGTGCCAGCAGTTTATGGACAGGGGTTTTGTCCAAAAACATTCAGTACTTC; CDR3aa: CASSLWTGVLSKNIQYF
j_gene: TRBJ2-4; d_gene: NA; v_gene: TRBV5-1; abundance: once; CDR3nt: TGCGCCAGCAGCCAGGAGGTGGGCCCCGGGCCGGCCAAAAACATTCAGTACTTC; CDR3aa: CASSQEVGPGPAKNIQYF
j_gene: TRBJ2-3; d_gene: NA; v_gene: TRBV7-2; abundance: NA; CDR3nt: TGTGCCAGCAGCCTCTCCCCGAGTGATACGCAGTATTTT; CDR3aa: CASSLSPSDTQYF
j_gene: TRBJ1-5; d_gene: TRBD1; v_gene: TRBV27; abundance: NA; CDR3nt: TGTGCCAGCAGTCTAACAGGGGGCGCTAGGCAGCCCCAGCATTTT; CDR3aa: CASSLTGGARQPQHF
j_gene: TRBJ1-3; d_gene: NA; v_gene: TRBV19; abundance: NA; CDR3nt: TGTGCCAGTAGTGTCGGTCACTCTGGAAACACCATATATTTT; CDR3aa: CASSVGHSGNTIYF
j_gene: TRBJ2-2; d_gene: TRBD2; v_gene: TRBV6-4; abundance: NA; CDR3nt: TGTGCCAGCAGTGACGGGACTAGCGGCGTCGGGGAGCTGTTTTTT; CDR3aa: CASSDGTSGVGELFF
j_gene: TRBJ2-2; d_gene: TRBD2; v_gene: TRBV7-8; abundance: few; CDR3nt: TGTGCCAGCAGCACCACGACTAGCGGGAGGGGCACCGGGGAGCTGTTTTTT; CDR3aa: CASSTTTSGRGTGELFF